This T cell receptor (beta chain) was recovered during a study of shared clonotypes between healthy human individuals. Assay: immunoSEQ multiplex PCR; the TCRdb copy retains only in-frame clones and omits some. The sample lists roughly 2,500,000 clones; 93% were seen once. Negatively enriched CD4+ T cells were divided by CD45RA into naive and memory. The sequence was obtained from a man aged 18 to 30 in good health. Some clones in this sample may be carry-over from other donors' samples. Sequencing was performed on naive CD4+ T cells from PBMCs. The subset was: CD45RA+ positively selected.

Here the CDR3 DNA reads TGTGCCAGCAGCCGACCCGGGACAGGGGTGCGCGAGCAGTACTTC. Translated: CASSRPGTGVREQYF. The chain is built from TRBV7-9 and TRBJ2-7; TRBD1 agrees at 10 bases. With V trimmed by 5 bases and J by 6 bases, 10 bases remained unmatched. CDR1 is SEHNR, CDR2 FQNEAQ, per germline (reference sequence). The CDR3 is 15 amino acids.